This TCR beta chain was identified in a study of T cells in Graves' hyperthyroidism and ophthalmopathy. Findings and caveats of the study: A median 6.5 months before onset, the model predicted ophthalmopathy.

The CDR3 regions of TCR beta were amplified from RNA transcripts. The TCR CDR3 was amplified in a first-round RT-PCR using the HTBI primer set. In TCRdb, the multiplex PCR reads were re-called with MiXCR into one record per CDR3 protein. The table shows around 600,000 distinct CDR3 sequences, with 45% occurring only once. Concerning this clonotype itself: The antigen is unknown.

Input material: peripheral blood or thyroid tissue (not recorded which). This sequence originates from an adult man with Graves' disease, either hyperthyroidism or ophthalmopathy (not recorded which).

CDR3 sequence reads: CASSEQTSEETQYF. The CDR3 region has the DNA TGTGCCAGCAGTGAACAGACTAGCGAAGAGACCCAGTACTTC. The chain links TRBV25-1 to TRBJ2-5; 8 bases are a match to TRBD2. There are 14 residues in the CDR3. Looked up from germline, CDR1 is MGHDK and CDR2 is SYGVNS. The J segment lost 3 bases and the V segment lost 2 bases, leaving 2 bases of the junction unmatched.